This entry is about one TCR beta chain. Data came from immunoSEQ multiplex PCR; TCRdb stores just in-frame clones and leaves some out. Of more than 90,000 clones in the sample, roughly 95% are singletons; the top ten hold around 0.35%. The sample is drawn from a study of technical replicates of blood from a few donors. Trimming took 6 bases from V and 3 from J, leaving 9 bases between them. This CDR3 comprises 12 residues. Germline V CDR1 and CDR2: MNHEY, SVGAGI. The receptor's source is a human donor in good health. The chain couples TRBV6-5 to TRBJ2-7, with a weak D call TRBD1 (6 bases). The sequenced material came from T cells isolated from PBMCs. CDR3 DNA: TGTGCCAGCAGGGGCAGGGGCTACGAGCAGTACTTC. It yields the protein CASRGRGYEQYF.